This T cell receptor beta chain was sequenced during a study of blood T cell repertoires in COVID-19. Study in general: The origin of the acute and convalescent COVID-19 samples was the United States, Italy and Spain. Sources were T cells, B-cell-depleted T cells, or PBMCs; the material itself was cDNA or gDNA.

In the original processing: How many nucleated cells were present was estimated from reference gene primer amplification. TCRdb's table, derived via immunoSEQ multiplex PCR, lists solely in-frame clones and lacks some. V, J and clone size are those of that table, while D and trimming were read from the DNA. Here the sample spans about 420,000 clones, over 85% being singletons. Sample: peripheral blood. This receptor was identified in a man aged 18-30 years with COVID-19, enrolled during active disease.

The CDR3 region is CASSLGTQMNTEAFF. In DNA, the CDR3 is TGTGCCAGCAGCTTAGGGACACAAATGAACACTGAAGCTTTCTTT. The chain combines TRBV3-1 (or the pseudogene TRBV3-2) with TRBJ1-1, with a possible D match to TRBD1 (6 bases). Trimming left V 5 bases short and J 0 bases short, with 13 bases between. The CDR3 consists of 15 residues. Germline loops: CDR1 LGHDT, CDR2 YNNKEL (reference sequence).